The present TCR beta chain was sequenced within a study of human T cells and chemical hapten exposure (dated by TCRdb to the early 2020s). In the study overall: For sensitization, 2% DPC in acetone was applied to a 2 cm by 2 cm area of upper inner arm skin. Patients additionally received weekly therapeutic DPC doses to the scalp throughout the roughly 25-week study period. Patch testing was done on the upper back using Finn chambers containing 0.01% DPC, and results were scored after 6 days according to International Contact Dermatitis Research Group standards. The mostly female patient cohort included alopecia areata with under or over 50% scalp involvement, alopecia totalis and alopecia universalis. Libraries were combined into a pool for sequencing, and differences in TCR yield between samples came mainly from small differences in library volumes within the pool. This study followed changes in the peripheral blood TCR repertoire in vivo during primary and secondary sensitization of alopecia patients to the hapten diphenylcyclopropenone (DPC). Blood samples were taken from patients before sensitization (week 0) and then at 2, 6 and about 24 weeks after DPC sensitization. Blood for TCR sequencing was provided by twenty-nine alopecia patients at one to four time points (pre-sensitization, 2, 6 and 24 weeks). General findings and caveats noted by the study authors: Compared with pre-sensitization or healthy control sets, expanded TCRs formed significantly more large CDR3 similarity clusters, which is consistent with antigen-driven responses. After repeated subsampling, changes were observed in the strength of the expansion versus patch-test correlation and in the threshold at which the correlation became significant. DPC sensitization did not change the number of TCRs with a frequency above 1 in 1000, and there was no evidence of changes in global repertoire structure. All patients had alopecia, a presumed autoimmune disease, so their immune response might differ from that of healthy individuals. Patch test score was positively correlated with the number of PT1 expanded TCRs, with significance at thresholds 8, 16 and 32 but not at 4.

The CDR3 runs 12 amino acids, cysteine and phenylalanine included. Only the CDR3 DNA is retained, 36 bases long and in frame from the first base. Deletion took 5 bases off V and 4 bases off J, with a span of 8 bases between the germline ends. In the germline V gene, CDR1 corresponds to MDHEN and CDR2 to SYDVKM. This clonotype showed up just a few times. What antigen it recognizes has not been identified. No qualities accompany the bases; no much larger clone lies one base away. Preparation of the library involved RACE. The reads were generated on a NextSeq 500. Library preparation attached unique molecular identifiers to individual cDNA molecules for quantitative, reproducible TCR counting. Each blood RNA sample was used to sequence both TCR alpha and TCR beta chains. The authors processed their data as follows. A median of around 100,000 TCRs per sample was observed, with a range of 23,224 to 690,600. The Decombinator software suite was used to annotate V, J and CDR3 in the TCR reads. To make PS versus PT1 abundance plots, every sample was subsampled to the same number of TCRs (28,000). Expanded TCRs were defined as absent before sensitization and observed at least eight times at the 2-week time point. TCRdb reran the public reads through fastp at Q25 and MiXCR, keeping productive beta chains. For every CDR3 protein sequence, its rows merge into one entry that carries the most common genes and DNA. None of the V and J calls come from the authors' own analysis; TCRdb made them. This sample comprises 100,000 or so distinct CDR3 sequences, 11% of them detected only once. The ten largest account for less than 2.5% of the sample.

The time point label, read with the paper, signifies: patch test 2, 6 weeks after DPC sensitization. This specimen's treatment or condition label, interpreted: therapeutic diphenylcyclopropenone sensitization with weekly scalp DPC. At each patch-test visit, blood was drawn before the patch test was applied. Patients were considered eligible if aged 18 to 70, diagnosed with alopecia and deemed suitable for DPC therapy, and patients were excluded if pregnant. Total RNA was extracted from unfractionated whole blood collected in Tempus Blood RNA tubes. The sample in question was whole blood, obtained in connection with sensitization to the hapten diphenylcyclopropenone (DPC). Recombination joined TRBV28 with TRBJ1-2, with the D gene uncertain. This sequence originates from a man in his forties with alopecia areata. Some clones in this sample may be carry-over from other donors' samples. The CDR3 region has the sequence CASSPQIYGYTF. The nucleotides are TGTGCCAGCAGTCCACAGATCTATGGCTACACCTTC.